This note documents a single T cell receptor beta chain sequence. Other DNA sequences in the sample encode the same CDR3. This CDR3 has 13 residues. Germline values: CDR1 SGHTA, CDR2 FQGNSA. Deletions cut 3 bases from V and 4 bases from J, with 9 bases between. The data derive from a study of blood T cell repertoires in COVID-19. Per the authors' pipeline: From reference gene primer amplification, estimates of nucleated cell counts were derived. Generated by immunoSEQ multiplex PCR, the TCRdb table keeps only in-frame clones and is missing some. The V and J calls and the clone size are those of that table, but D and trimming were determined from the DNA. Among hundreds of thousands of clones listed, 70% to 90% were seen once.

This sequence joins TRBV7-2 and TRBJ1-2; a possible D gene is TRBD1 (5 bases). The clonotype originates from a man between 25 and 39 years old who had recovered from COVID-19. The specimen sequenced was PBMCs or T cells enriched from blood (not recorded which). The CDR3 coding sequence is TGTGCCAGCAGCTTCCAGGGATCCTATGGCTACACCTTC. Protein product: CASSFQGSYGYTF.